These 17 T cell receptor beta chains originate from one sample sequenced in a study of T cells in Graves' hyperthyroidism and ophthalmopathy. Template material for amplifying TCR beta CDR3 regions consisted of RNA transcripts. In the first-round RT-PCR of the TCR CDR3, the HTBI primer set was used. From the multiplex PCR reads, TCRdb called clonotypes with MiXCR, one entry per CDR3 protein. This table holds some 360,000 distinct CDR3 sequences, roughly 14% found once. The sample taken for sequencing was blood. These receptors were collected from a woman aged 60 to 75 with Graves' hyperthyroidism.

This clonotype was seen ten or more times. Relative to the germline gene, one junction end is altered; a read error may explain this. The rearrangement joins TRBV7-7 to TRBJ2-5; D remains ambiguous. The CDR3 totals 14 residues. Germline loops: CDR1 SSHAT, CDR2 FNYEAQ (reference sequence). As DNA, the CDR3 is TGTGCTAGCAGCTCCCATGGTGGCCAAGAGACCCAGTACTTC. Encoded protein: CASSSHGGQETQYF.

Ten or more counts support this clonotype. The chain has TRBV7-2 and TRBJ2-5; D perhaps matches TRBD2 (6 bases). CDR1 is SGHTA, CDR2 FQGNSA, per germline. The CDR3 consists of 13 residues. With 3 bases removed from V and 5 bases from J, the gap between germline ends came to 10 bases. The CDR3 loop reads CASSFWAGETQYF. The DNA for the CDR3 is TGTGCCAGCAGCTTTTGGGCGGGGGAGACCCAGTACTTC.

This CDR3 reads CASSGTADNEQFF. DNA of the CDR3: TGTGCCAGCAGTGGGACGGCTGATAATGAGCAGTTCTTC. This chain uses TRBV6-1 with TRBJ2-1; D is unresolved. The CDR3 consists of 13 residues. CDR1 MNHNS and CDR2 SASEGT come from the germline V gene. The V gene lost 4 bases and the J gene lost 7 bases, with 11 bases spanning the gap.

A few counts support this clonotype. The chain recombines TRBV12-3 or TRBV12-4 with TRBJ2-3, with 7 bases that match TRBD2. The CDR3 has 15 amino acids. V gave up 3 bases and J gave up 2 bases; unmatched junction bases: 5. The CDR3 bases are TGTGCCAGCAGTTTGGGTAGCGGGTACACAGATACGCAGTATTTT. This gives the protein CASSLGSGYTDTQYF.

This clonotype was recorded at least ten times. The chain employs TRBV20-1 and TRBJ1-1, with TRBD1 identical over 7 bases. Germline values: CDR1 DFQATT, CDR2 SNEGSKA (reference sequence). The CDR3 extends over 14 amino acids. J was trimmed by 3 bases and V by 6 bases; bases with no gene match: 10. CDR3 DNA sequence: TGCAGTGCCACAACAGGGGTGTCGGACACTGAAGCTTTCTTT. This encodes CSATTGVSDTEAFF.

The genes are TRBV10-3 and TRBJ1-1, with D possibly being TRBD1 (5 bases). V was trimmed by 6 bases and J by 4 bases, leaving 15 bases between them. In germline, CDR1 is ENHRY, CDR2 SYGVKD. There are 14 residues in the CDR3. The CDR3 nucleotides read TGTGCCATCAGGGAGACAGAGGTGAGCACTGAAGCTTTCTTT. Translation gives CAIRETEVSTEAFF.

This clonotype was counted ten times or more. In DNA form, the CDR3 reads TGTGCCAGCATCGGGCAGTCAGGACGGTATCAGCCCCAGCATTTT. Protein: CASIGQSGRYQPQHF. This chain connects TRBV6-1 to TRBJ1-5; the D is unclear. This CDR3 has 15 residues. From germline, CDR1 is MNHNS and CDR2 SASEGT. Deletions cut 7 bases from V and 5 bases from J, with 18 bases between.

The chain is built from TRBV5-1 and TRBJ1-2, with D possibly being TRBD1 (6 bases). Trimming stripped 5 bases from V and 4 bases from J, with 15 bases between. Germline V gene sequence: CDR1 SGHRS, CDR2 YFSETQ. The CDR3 covers 14 residues. The CDR3 here is CASRGETGSYGYTF. As DNA, the CDR3 is TGCGCCAGCAGAGGTGAAACAGGGAGCTATGGCTACACCTTC.

This clonotype was counted many times. The CDR3 loop reads CASSPPGTGFHEQYF. DNA of the CDR3: TGTGCCAGCAGCCCCCCCGGGACAGGGTTCCACGAGCAGTACTTC. This chain connects TRBV7-8 to TRBJ2-7, with TRBD1 matching over 9 bases. This CDR3 spans 15 amino acids. Trimming cost V 5 bases and J 5 bases; bases outside gene matches: 10. Germline lookup yields CDR1 SGHVS and CDR2 FQNEAQ.

As to this clonotype: A read error may explain this, as a much larger clone is one base away. The chain links TRBV5-1 to TRBJ1-4; maybe TRBD1 (6 bases). The CDR3 covers 15 residues. CDR1 is SGHRS and CDR2 is YFSETQ in the germline V gene. As DNA, the CDR3 is TGCGCCAGCAGCCCGGGGACAACAGCTAATGAAAAACTGCTTTTT. It encodes CASSPGTTANEKLLF.

This clonotype has at least ten counts. V usage is TRBV12-5 and J usage is TRBJ2-1, with D perhaps matching TRBD2 (6 bases). The CDR3 consists of 17 residues. Germline CDR1 reads LGHNT; CDR2 reads FRNRAP. V was pared by 3 bases and J by 1 base, with 16 bases between. CDR3 DNA sequence: TGTGCTAGTGGTTTTTTCTCTACTAGCTGGTCCTACAATGAGCAGTTCTTC. Its protein is CASGFFSTSWSYNEQFF.

This clonotype was found a few times. This chain connects TRBV19 to TRBJ1-6; D is undetermined. Germline V gene data show CDR1 as LNHDA and CDR2 as SQIVND (reference sequence). The CDR3 extends over 14 amino acids. V gave up 7 bases and J gave up 5 bases, with 12 bases separating them. The CDR3 DNA is TGTGCCAGTAACGCCATCGCGGATAATTCACCCCTCCACTTT. It encodes CASNAIADNSPLHF.

This clonotype was counted ten times or more. The genes are TRBV18 and TRBJ2-3; D is perhaps TRBD1 or TRBD2 (5 bases each). Germline CDR1 is KGHSH and CDR2 is LQKENI. The CDR3 spans 16 residues. Trimming stripped 3 bases from V and 2 bases from J, with 15 bases between. The CDR3 DNA sequence: TGTGCCAGCTCACCCCCCCTCCCGGGACCCACAGATACGCAGTATTTT. Translating it yields CASSPPLPGPTDTQYF. Combining the CDR3 with reference TRBV18 and TRBJ2-3 gives the whole variable domain NAGVMQNPRHLVRRRGQEARLRCSPMKGHSHVYWYRQLPEEGLKFMVYLQKENIIDESGMPKERFSAEFPKEGPSILRIQQVVRGDSAAYFCASSPPLPGPTDTQYFGPGTRLTVL.

This clonotype has just one count. The rearrangement links TRBV28 to TRBJ2-6; 8 bases are a match to TRBD2. V was pared by 6 bases and J by 0 bases, with 13 bases of the junction left unmatched. In germline, CDR1 is MDHEN, CDR2 SYDVKM. The CDR3 runs 19 residues. The CDR3 region has the DNA TGTGCCAGCAGCGTAGGAACTAGCGGAGTCCTCTCTGGGGCCAACGTCCTGACTTTC. This gives the protein CASSVGTSGVLSGANVLTF.

At least ten counts were recorded for this clonotype. The rearrangement joins TRBV20-1 to TRBJ1-4; D may be TRBD1 (5 bases). The CDR3 length is 13 residues. Germline values: CDR1 DFQATT, CDR2 SNEGSKA (reference sequence). Trimming removed 6 bases from V and 8 bases from J, with 16 bases in between. The CDR3 DNA reads TGCAGTGCCCTTCGGGGGGACGGCGAAAAACTGTTTTTT. Translating gives CSALRGDGEKLFF.

This clonotype came up many times. The chain uses TRBV5-1 and TRBJ2-1; TRBD2 is a possible D gene (5 bases). The CDR3 length is 16 residues. Trimming stripped 4 bases from V and 0 bases from J, with 14 bases between. Germline assignment: CDR1 SGHRS and CDR2 YFSETQ. The CDR3 DNA is TGCGCCAGCAGCCCTTCAGGACTCCTCTCCTACAATGAGCAGTTCTTC. It yields the protein CASSPSGLLSYNEQFF.

This clonotype was seen repeatedly, ten times or more. The V call is TRBV27, the J call TRBJ1-1; 8 positions agree with TRBD1. CDR1 and CDR2 from the germline V gene are MNHEY and SMNVEV (reference sequence). The CDR3 loop spans 14 amino acids. Germline trimming cut 3 bases from V and 3 bases from J; bases unmatched to any gene: 3. CDR3 DNA sequence: TGTGCCAGCAGTTTGACAGGGGCCTACACTGAAGCTTTCTTT. Residues: CASSLTGAYTEAFF.